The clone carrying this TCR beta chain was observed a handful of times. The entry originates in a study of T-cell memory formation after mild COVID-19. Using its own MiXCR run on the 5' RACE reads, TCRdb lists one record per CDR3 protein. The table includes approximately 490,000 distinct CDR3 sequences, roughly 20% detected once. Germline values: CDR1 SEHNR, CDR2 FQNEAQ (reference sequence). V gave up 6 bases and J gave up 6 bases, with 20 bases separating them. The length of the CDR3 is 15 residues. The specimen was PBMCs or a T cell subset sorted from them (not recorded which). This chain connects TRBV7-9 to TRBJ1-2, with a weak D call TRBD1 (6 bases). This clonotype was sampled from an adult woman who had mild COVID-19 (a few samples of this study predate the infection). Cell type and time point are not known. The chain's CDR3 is CASSVRPGQPDGYTF. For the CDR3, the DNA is TGTGCCAGCAGTGTAAGGCCCGGACAGCCTGATGGCTACACCTTC.